Described below is a single TCR beta chain sequence and its context. The authors negatively isolated CD8+ and CD4+ T cells and FACS-enriched TEMRA cells. The sample is drawn from a study of CD8 T cells in Susac syndrome. The CDR3 totals 15 residues. The V gene lost 3 bases and the J gene lost 4 bases, with 15 bases spanning the gap. RNA amounts of roughly 0.45 to 1 ug underwent reverse transcription with random hexamers. MiXCR, applied by TCRdb to the immunoSEQ multiplex PCR reads, yields one record per CDR3 protein. Of roughly 140,000 distinct CDR3 sequences in the sample, less than 97% are singletons; the top ten hold around 0.15%.

The rearrangement uses TRBV12-3 or TRBV12-4 and TRBJ1-2, with D perhaps matching TRBD1 (5 bases). Sequencing was performed on CD8+ T cells from PBMCs. The TCR comes from a human donor with multiple sclerosis. DNA for the CDR3: TGTGCCAGCAGTTTTTTTGGGGGTTCTGGCTATGGCTACACCTTC. Amino acids: CASSFFGGSGYGYTF.